Following are 16 T cell receptor beta chains from one sample sequenced in a study of T cells in Graves' hyperthyroidism and ophthalmopathy. The CDR3 regions of TCR beta were amplified from RNA transcripts. Initially, a first-round RT-PCR of the TCR CDR3 employed the HTBI primer set. TCRdb passed the multiplex PCR reads through MiXCR, listing each CDR3 protein once. The data contain some 420,000 distinct CDR3 sequences, roughly an eighth of them singletons. Sequences were obtained from blood. The receptors were gathered from a woman younger than 30 with Graves' hyperthyroidism.

This clonotype appeared a few times. The chain couples TRBV5-4 to TRBJ1-1; D possibly corresponds to TRBD1 (6 bases). This CDR3 contains 15 residues. Germline V gives CDR1 SGHNT, CDR2 YYREEE (reference sequence). The V and J ends lost 4 bases and 1 base respectively, with 14 bases between them. The CDR3 is CASSEGGGGNTEAFF. CDR3 DNA: TGTGCCAGCAGCGAGGGGGGGGGAGGGAACACTGAAGCTTTCTTT.

In this sample, this clonotype turned up a few times. The rearrangement joins TRBV28 to TRBJ2-1; 15 positions agree with TRBD2. Germline-derived CDR1 and CDR2 are MDHEN and SYDVKM. The length of the CDR3 is 15 residues. V lost 7 bases, J lost 9 bases, and 7 bases stayed unmatched. The CDR3 region is CASTASGLAGGEQFF. The CDR3 DNA reads TGTGCCAGCACCGCCTCGGGACTAGCGGGAGGTGAGCAGTTCTTC.

CDR3 nucleotides: TGTGCCAGCAGCCTAGGACAGGGAGATCTTAGCAATCAGCCCCAGCATTTT. Amino acids: CASSLGQGDLSNQPQHF. The chain has TRBV3-1 and TRBJ1-5; the match to TRBD1 covers 8 bases. The V and J ends lost 4 bases and 0 bases, in that order; junction bases with no gene match: 8. Germline CDR1 reads LGHDT; CDR2 reads YNNKEL (reference sequence). The CDR3 runs to 17 residues.

This clonotype was seen ten or more times. This chain joins TRBV30 and TRBJ1-5; D call uncertain. Germline V gene data show CDR1 as GTSNPN and CDR2 as SVGIG (reference sequence). The V gene lost 4 bases and the J gene lost 9 bases, with 13 bases spanning the gap. The CDR3 totals 12 residues. CDR3 in amino acids: CAWKGSTGPQHF. The DNA of the CDR3 is TGTGCCTGGAAAGGTAGTACCGGGCCCCAGCATTTT. The complete variable domain, with remaining parts taken from reference TRBV30 and TRBJ1-5, reads SQTIHQWPATLVQPVGSPLSLECTVEGTSNPNLYWYRQAAGRGLQLLFYSVGIGQISSEVPQNLSASRPQDRQFILSSKKLLLSDSGFYLCAWKGSTGPQHFGDGTRLSIL.

This clonotype was detected many times. The chain uses TRBV12-3 or TRBV12-4 and TRBJ2-1, with 13 bases fitting TRBD2. The CDR3 extends over 15 amino acids. Trimming at V came to 5 bases and at J to 5 bases, leaving 3 bases not matched to a gene. Here the CDR3 reads CASSTGTSGNNEQFF. CDR3 sequence (DNA): TGTGCCAGCAGTACCGGGACTAGCGGGAACAATGAGCAGTTCTTC.

This chain connects TRBV5-1 to TRBJ2-2; D possibly corresponds to TRBD1 (6 bases). The CDR3 sequence is 16 residues long. The V end was cut by 2 bases, the J end by 0 bases, with 11 bases between. CDR1 and CDR2 (germline): SGHRS, YFSETQ. Here the CDR3 reads CASSFGGRANTGELFF. The CDR3 bases are TGCGCCAGCAGCTTTGGGGGCAGGGCGAACACCGGGGAGCTGTTTTTT.

The chain combines TRBV6-1 with TRBJ1-4; weak D call: TRBD1 (5 bases). The V and J ends lost 6 bases and 4 bases respectively, with 15 bases between them. CDR1 and CDR2 from the germline V gene are MNHNS and SASEGT. This CDR3 has 15 amino acids. The chain's CDR3 is CASRSRDGGNEKLFF. CDR3 coding DNA: TGTGCCAGCAGATCCCGGGACGGAGGTAATGAAAAACTGTTTTTT.

This clonotype has ten or more counts. J is TRBJ2-1 and V is TRBV2; a possible D gene is TRBD2 (5 bases). V gave up 8 bases and J gave up 1 base, with 6 bases separating them. The CDR3 is 12 amino acids. Germline lookup yields CDR1 SNHLY and CDR2 FYNNEI. CDR3 sequence (DNA): TGTGCCAGCGCGGGTTCCTACAATGAGCAGTTCTTC. It codes for CASAGSYNEQFF.

Many counts were recorded for this clonotype. This chain joins TRBV14 and TRBJ1-3, with D uncertain. V shed 3 bases and J shed 4 bases, with 4 bases lying between them. The germline V gene encodes CDR1 SGHDN and CDR2 FVKESK. This CDR3 has 12 residues. The CDR3 sequence is CASSQQGNTIYF. The CDR3 DNA reads TGTGCCAGCAGCCAGCAGGGAAACACCATATATTTT.

The sample holds many counts of this clonotype. J is TRBJ1-3 and V is TRBV6-2 or TRBV6-3; the D is unclear. The germline V gene has CDR1 MNHEY and CDR2 SVGEGT. The CDR3 is 16 residues long. Trimming took 5 bases from V and 0 from J, leaving 14 bases between them. CDR3 amino acids: CASSLGGVLSGNTIYF. CDR3 in DNA: TGTGCCAGCAGTCTCGGCGGGGTCCTCTCTGGAAACACCATATATTTT.

This clonotype has only a few counts. The chain joins TRBV9 to TRBJ2-2; D not resolved. Between the trimmed V and J ends, which lost 3 bases and 8 bases, there was a span of 11 bases. CDR1 is SGDLS, CDR2 YYNGEE, per germline. The CDR3 covers 13 residues. The CDR3 loop is CASSAERLGELFF. CDR3 nucleotide sequence: TGTGCCAGCAGCGCGGAGAGGTTAGGGGAGCTGTTTTTT.

This clonotype was observed a few times. The chain is built from TRBV6-2 or TRBV6-3 and TRBJ1-5; D not certain. The CDR3 consists of 15 residues. Trimming cost V 0 bases and J 6 bases, with 12 bases left between them. CDR1 is MNHEY and CDR2 is SVGEGT in the germline V gene. CDR3 region: CASSYSLGSPQPQHF. The DNA of the CDR3 is TGTGCCAGCAGTTACTCGTTAGGGTCCCCTCAGCCCCAGCATTTT.

There are many counts of this clonotype. V is TRBV27 and J is TRBJ1-2; 7 bases are a match to TRBD1. V dropped 3 bases and J dropped 1; count of bases not matched to a gene: 8. The CDR3 has 16 amino acids. CDR1 is MNHEY and CDR2 is SMNVEV in the germline V gene (reference sequence). For the CDR3, the DNA is TGTGCCAGCAGTTTTACCCGACAGGGAGGTAACTATGGCTACACCTTC. This sequence encodes CASSFTRQGGNYGYTF.

This clonotype has just a few counts. DNA of the CDR3: TGTGCCAGCAGCCCGGCCAGATTAGCGGGATACAATGAGCAGTTCTTC. This sequence encodes CASSPARLAGYNEQFF. This sequence joins TRBV14 and TRBJ2-1, with 8 bases fitting TRBD2. Germline V gene data show CDR1 as SGHDN and CDR2 as FVKESK. V shed 4 bases and J 4 bases; nucleotides not matched to a gene: 9. This CDR3 spans 16 amino acids. Full variable domain (rest looked up from reference TRBV14 and TRBJ2-1): EAGVTQFPSHSVIEKGQTVTLRCDPISGHDNLYWYRRVMGKEIKFLLHFVKESKQDESGMPNNRFLAERTGGTYSTLKVQPAELEDSGVYFCASSPARLAGYNEQFFGPGTRLTVL.

The chain links TRBV6-1 to TRBJ2-5; D perhaps matches TRBD1 (6 bases). The CDR3 spans 17 residues. Germline V gives CDR1 MNHNS, CDR2 SASEGT. V was trimmed by 6 bases and J by 3 bases, leaving 23 bases between them. CDR3 sequence reads: CASSTRSRGGDKETQYF. The CDR3 nucleotides are TGTGCCAGCAGCACCCGTTCCAGGGGCGGAGATAAAGAGACCCAGTACTTC.

This clonotype was recorded many times. This rearrangement joins TRBV7-9 to TRBJ2-3, with 13 bases that match TRBD2. V shed 5 bases and J 3 bases; nucleotides not matched to a gene: 8. The V gene's germline CDR1 is SEHNR and CDR2 FQNEAQ (reference sequence). The CDR3 consists of 17 residues. CDR3 nucleotide sequence: TGTGCCAGCAGCCCCGGACTAGCGGGAGCAGGGACAGATACGCAGTATTTT. Encoded protein: CASSPGLAGAGTDTQYF.